A single T cell receptor beta chain is shown here with its context. Its target is unknown. The sample is drawn from a study of beta chain features in type 1 diabetes. Study results and limitations: Possibly, sequencing cDNA over-represented cells that had high TCR expression levels.

The study reverse transcribed the entire isolated RNA, so it sequenced expressed TCRB transcripts. An average roughly 3.3 million reads came from naive, central memory and regulatory T cell samples. Libraries were prepared by immunoSEQ multiplex PCR; TCRdb keeps only in-frame clonotypes and omits some of them. The sample contains a few hundred thousand clones, 9.5% to 13% of which appear only once. The germline V gene has CDR1 SGDLS and CDR2 YYNGEE. The CDR3 sequence is 16 residues long. V lost 0 bases to trimming and J lost 0 bases, with 12 bases between them. One heparinised draw, averaging approximately 120 mL, was taken per donor.

The sequenced sample was central memory CD4+ T cells from blood. The chain combines TRBV9 with TRBJ1-1; no firm D call. The TCR sequence derives from a man between 18 and 35 years old in good health. The CDR3 region has the DNA TGTGCCAGCAGCGTAGCTCCCTTCCCCATGAACACTGAAGCTTTCTTT. It specifies CASSVAPFPMNTEAFF.